This entry lists 27 T cell receptor beta chains sequenced from one sample in a study of blood T cell repertoires in COVID-19. The method was immunoSEQ multiplex PCR; TCRdb's version includes in-frame clones alone and lacks a portion of them. This table holds 140,000 or so clones, over 80% found once. The sample taken for sequencing was peripheral blood. The receptors come from a woman between 50 and 59 years old with acute or convalescent COVID-19.

The J gene is TRBJ2-1, the V gene TRBV5-4, with a weak D call TRBD1 (6 bases). This CDR3 is built from 15 residues. V was trimmed by 0 bases and J by 3 bases, leaving 10 bases between them. From germline, CDR1 is SGHNT and CDR2 YYREEE (reference sequence). The CDR3 sequence is CASSLDRQDYNEQFF. The CDR3 DNA reads as TGTGCCAGCAGCTTGGACCGACAGGACTACAATGAGCAGTTCTTC.

The chain uses TRBV19 and TRBJ2-7; D gene ambiguous. Per germline, CDR1 LNHDA and CDR2 SQIVND (reference sequence). The CDR3 covers 14 residues. V was pared by 3 bases and J by 6 bases, with 15 bases between. The chain's CDR3 is CASSIAPQTAEQYF. In DNA form, the CDR3 reads TGTGCCAGTAGTATCGCCCCCCAAACTGCCGAGCAGTACTTC.

The gene calls are TRBV30 and TRBJ2-1, with 11 nucleotides matching TRBD2. This CDR3 is built from 15 residues. J gave up 7 bases and V 5 bases, and 10 bases lay outside the gene matches. CDR1 GTSNPN and CDR2 SVGIG come from the germline V gene (reference sequence). The CDR3 loop reads CAWGKLAGGWNEQFF. The CDR3 nucleotides read TGTGCCTGGGGCAAGCTAGCGGGAGGATGGAATGAGCAGTTCTTC.

The chain carries TRBV3-1 (or the pseudogene TRBV3-2) and TRBJ1-6, with TRBD1 as a possible D gene (6 bases). The CDR3 sequence is 15 residues long. CDR1 is LGHDT and CDR2 is YNNKEL in the germline V gene (reference sequence). V lost 0 bases and J lost 10, with 13 bases in between. CDR3 sequence: CASSQDGGATSPLHF. CDR3 nucleotides: TGTGCCAGCAGCCAAGATGGGGGCGCGACCTCACCCCTCCACTTT.

The chain couples TRBV20-1 to TRBJ2-1, with TRBD2 matching over 7 bases. The CDR3 spans 11 residues. With 7 bases clipped from V and 7 bases from J, the junction kept 4 bases outside the gene matches. CDR1 is DFQATT and CDR2 is SNEGSKA in the germline V gene (reference sequence). CDR3 sequence: CSVRGGNEQFF. The CDR3 DNA reads TGCAGTGTTAGGGGAGGGAATGAGCAGTTCTTC.

The chain is built from TRBV7-2 and TRBJ2-7, with D perhaps matching TRBD2 (6 bases). Germline lookup yields CDR1 SGHTA and CDR2 FQGNSA. The ends were cut back, 0 bases at V and 1 base at J, with 7 bases in the middle. This CDR3 contains 14 residues. Here the CDR3 DNA reads TGTGCCAGCAGCTTAGCGGGAGGATCCTACGAGCAGTACTTC. This sequence encodes CASSLAGGSYEQYF.

The chain combines TRBV10-3 with TRBJ2-7, with 10 bases lining up with TRBD2. The CDR3 covers 15 residues. V was pared by 5 bases and J by 0 bases, with 4 bases of the junction left unmatched. Germline CDR1 ENHRY, CDR2 SYGVKD. The CDR3 sequence is CAISISGGPSYEQYF. The CDR3 coding sequence is TGTGCCATCAGTATTAGCGGGGGGCCCTCCTACGAGCAGTACTTC.

The V gene is TRBV6-6, the J gene TRBJ1-1; D is unclear. This CDR3 spans 13 amino acids. V lost 6 bases to trimming and J lost 6 bases, with 14 bases between them. Germline CDR1 MNHNY, CDR2 SVGAGI (reference sequence). This CDR3 is CASSLTTVAEAFF. In DNA, the CDR3 is TGTGCCAGCAGCCTCACTACGGTGGCTGAAGCTTTCTTT.

The chain employs TRBV7-2 and TRBJ2-1, with TRBD2 identical over 9 bases. Losses at the gene ends were 2 bases for V and 0 bases for J; bases not matched to a gene: 2. CDR1 SGHTA and CDR2 FQGNSA come from the germline V gene. The CDR3 totals 16 residues. The CDR3 DNA sequence: TGTGCCAGCAGCTTAAGTAGCGGGAGCTCCTACAATGAGCAGTTCTTC. This gives the protein CASSLSSGSSYNEQFF.

The genes are TRBV10-3 and TRBJ1-1, with 8 bases matching TRBD1. From germline, CDR1 is ENHRY and CDR2 SYGVKD. V dropped 3 bases and J dropped 6; count of bases not matched to a gene: 12. The CDR3 consists of 16 residues. CDR3 coding DNA: TGTGCCATCAGTGATTCGGGACACAGGGGGGCGGCTGAAGCTTTCTTT. Translation gives CAISDSGHRGAAEAFF.

This sequence joins TRBV18 and TRBJ2-3, with D perhaps TRBD2 (6 bases). Germline V gene sequence: CDR1 KGHSH, CDR2 LQKENI. The CDR3 runs to 17 residues. The V and J ends lost 1 base and 3 bases respectively, with 17 bases between them. The CDR3 is CASSPRRAGRGTDTQYF. CDR3 sequence (DNA): TGTGCCAGCTCACCACGGAGAGCGGGTCGGGGAACAGATACGCAGTATTTT.

CDR3 DNA sequence: TGTGCCAGTAGTGCCCCGGGACAGGGGGCCCACGAGCAGTACTTC. Protein: CASSAPGQGAHEQYF. The chain carries TRBV19 and TRBJ2-7, with 12 bases lining up with TRBD1. The length of the CDR3 is 15 residues. CDR1 is LNHDA, CDR2 SQIVND, per germline (reference sequence). After removal of 5 bases from V and 5 bases from J, the junction contained 7 bases not matched to a gene.

This chain links TRBV7-8 with TRBJ2-3; 10 nucleotides align to TRBD2. The CDR3 extends over 16 amino acids. V lost 0 bases and J lost 3; bases outside the gene matches: 3. Germline CDR1 SGHVS, CDR2 FQNEAQ. The CDR3 region is CASSLALAGSTDTQYF. The CDR3 nucleotides are TGTGCCAGCAGCTTAGCACTAGCGGGGTCGACAGATACGCAGTATTTT.

The chain has TRBV10-2 and TRBJ2-3; D not resolved. CDR1 and CDR2 (germline): WSHSY, SAAADI. The CDR3 covers 12 residues. V was clipped by 2 bases and J by 5 bases, with 5 bases between them. The chain's CDR3 is CASSEIQDTQYF. CDR3 DNA sequence: TGCGCCAGCAGTGAGATTCAAGATACGCAGTATTTT.

This clone was counted only a few times. The chain is built from TRBV7-9 and TRBJ1-2; 7 bases are a match to TRBD1. Germline assignment: CDR1 SEHNR and CDR2 FQNEAQ (reference sequence). This CDR3 comprises 12 residues. Trimming cost V 3 bases and J 6 bases; bases outside gene matches: 1. CDR3 in amino acids: CASSLTGNGYTF. CDR3 DNA sequence: TGTGCCAGCAGCTTGACAGGGAATGGCTACACCTTC. The whole variable domain, filled in from reference TRBV7-9 and TRBJ1-2, reads DTGVSQNPRHKITKRGQNVTFRCDPISEHNRLYWYRQTLGQGPEFLTYFQNEAQLEKSRLLSDRFSAERPKGSFSTLEIQRTEQGDSAMYLCASSLTGNGYTFGSGTRLTVV.

This clone has only one observation. The genes are TRBV7-2 and TRBJ1-3, with a possible D match to TRBD1 (6 bases). Trimming removed 6 bases at V and 2 bases at J, with 17 bases between. The CDR3 loop spans 16 amino acids. Germline CDR1 reads SGHTA; CDR2 reads FQGNSA. Written as DNA, the CDR3 is TGTGCCAGCAGTACCAATGGGGCAGGGGCTGGAAACACCATATATTTT. This sequence encodes CASSTNGAGAGNTIYF.

The chain recombines TRBV18 with TRBJ1-5; the D gene is possibly TRBD1 (5 bases). The CDR3 is made up of 17 amino acids. The V gene's germline CDR1 is KGHSH and CDR2 LQKENI. V was shortened by 3 bases and J by 6 bases, with 21 bases between the two germline ends. The CDR3 bases are TGTGCCAGCTCACCTCAATCCCAGGGAGGAGGTGGTCAGCCCCAGCATTTT. It yields the protein CASSPQSQGGGGQPQHF.

This clone has a single count. The rearrangement uses TRBV25-1 and TRBJ1-5, with D unresolved. The germline V and J ends were trimmed by 6 bases and 5 bases, with 8 bases remaining between them. The germline gives CDR1 MGHDK, CDR2 SYGVNS. The CDR3 spans 12 residues. CDR3 loop: CASRAKYQPQHF. The DNA for the CDR3 is TGTGCCAGCAGGGCAAAATATCAGCCCCAGCATTTT.

V and J are TRBV30 and TRBJ2-6; no definite D call. The V end lost 6 bases, the J end lost 2 bases, and 11 bases lay between the germline ends. Germline values: CDR1 GTSNPN, CDR2 SVGIG (reference sequence). CDR3 length: 14 amino acids. The CDR3 loop reads CACRQVPGANVLTF. For the CDR3, the DNA is TGTGCCTGTCGGCAGGTACCTGGGGCCAACGTCCTGACTTTC.

V and J are TRBV5-1 and TRBJ1-1, with D hard to call. There are 15 residues in the CDR3. Germline V CDR1 and CDR2: SGHRS, YFSETQ. Trimming removed 4 bases from V and 3 bases from J, with 16 bases in between. Here the CDR3 reads CASSDRGGLDTEAFF. CDR3 bases: TGCGCCAGCAGCGATAGAGGAGGGCTTGACACTGAAGCTTTCTTT.

The V call is TRBV5-1, the J call TRBJ1-1, with 7 positions matching TRBD1. The CDR3 runs 16 residues. The trim removed 4 bases at V and 0 bases at J, leaving 9 bases unmatched. The germline gives CDR1 SGHRS, CDR2 YFSETQ. CDR3 sequence (DNA): TGCGCCAGCAGCCCCGGACAGGCCTTTCTGAACACTGAAGCTTTCTTT. Protein product: CASSPGQAFLNTEAFF. The full variable domain, with the rest looked up from reference TRBV5-1 and TRBJ1-1, is KAGVTQTPRYLIKTRGQQVTLSCSPISGHRSVSWYQQTPGQGLQFLFEYFSETQRNKGNFPGRFSGRQFSNSRSEMNVSTLELGDSALYLCASSPGQAFLNTEAFFGQGTRLTVV.

This rearrangement joins TRBV10-2 to TRBJ1-1, with D maybe TRBD1 (5 bases). V was cut by 0 bases and J by 1 base, with 12 bases left in between. This CDR3 region has 16 residues. The germline V gene encodes CDR1 WSHSY and CDR2 SAAADI. CDR3 amino acids: CASSESGPLWNTEAFF. CDR3 DNA: TGCGCCAGCAGTGAGTCGGGGCCACTCTGGAACACTGAAGCTTTCTTT.

The chain has TRBV30 and TRBJ2-3, with TRBD2 identical over 7 bases. This CDR3 has 13 amino acids. V shed 4 bases, J shed 3 bases, and the junction held 4 bases outside the gene matches. Germline values: CDR1 GTSNPN, CDR2 SVGIG (reference sequence). Here the CDR3 reads CAWTGGTTDTQYF. As DNA, the CDR3 is TGTGCCTGGACCGGGGGGACTACAGATACGCAGTATTTT.

The V call is TRBV18, the J call TRBJ2-7; 12 nucleotides agree with TRBD1. This CDR3 contains 15 residues. The germline V gene encodes CDR1 KGHSH and CDR2 LQKENI. The J segment lost 5 bases and the V segment lost 5 bases, leaving 7 bases of the junction unmatched. CDR3 DNA: TGTGCCAGCTCAATAGGGACAGGGGGCATCGACGAGCAGTACTTC. Amino acid sequence: CASSIGTGGIDEQYF.

The chain is built from TRBV6-4 and TRBJ2-2, with D unresolved. Per germline, CDR1 MRHNA and CDR2 SNTAGT. Trimming shortened V by 6 bases and J by 3 bases, and 11 bases separated the two germline ends. The CDR3 covers 14 residues. The CDR3 protein is CASSFEMDTGELFF. Written as DNA, the CDR3 is TGTGCCAGCAGCTTCGAGATGGACACCGGGGAGCTGTTTTTT.

The CDR3 reads CASSLVYSMNTEAFF. The DNA of the CDR3 is TGTGCCAGCAGCTTAGTCTACAGCATGAACACTGAAGCTTTCTTT. V usage is TRBV7-2 and J usage is TRBJ1-1; no clear D gene. Germline loops: CDR1 SGHTA, CDR2 FQGNSA. The V end was cut by 1 base, the J end by 0 bases, with 9 bases between. This CDR3 is built from 15 residues.

This chain joins TRBV6-5 and TRBJ1-2; weak D call: TRBD1 (6 bases). Germline lookup yields CDR1 MNHEY and CDR2 SVGAGI. The CDR3 is 14 residues long. V lost 4 bases and J 4 bases, leaving 13 bases between the germline ends. CDR3 protein: CASSLGGNFYGYTF. The CDR3 DNA reads TGTGCCAGCAGTTTAGGGGGTAATTTCTATGGCTACACCTTC.